These 20 T cell receptor beta chains were sequenced from one sample in a study of response to subunit inactivated influenza vaccine. TCRdb redid the calling of the RT-PCR reads with MiXCR, one entry per CDR3 protein. The data contain a few hundred thousand distinct CDR3 sequences, about a fifth of them singletons. The sequencing here drew on PBMCs from blood, taken roughly 20 months after vaccination. The receptors were gathered from a man between 50 and 70 years old who received an inactivated influenza vaccine.

This chain joins TRBV20-1 and TRBJ1-2, with D possibly TRBD1 on 6 matching bases. CDR1 is DFQATT, CDR2 SNEGSKA, per germline (reference sequence). Deletions cut 4 bases from V and 3 bases from J, with 12 bases between. This CDR3 contains 13 residues. CDR3 in DNA: TGCAGTGCTACCCGGACAGCCGACTATGGCTACACCTTC. As protein: CSATRTADYGYTF.

This clonotype was seen a handful of times. The rearrangement joins TRBV2 to TRBJ1-4; D gene unclear. CDR3 length equals 14 residues. The germline V and J ends were trimmed by 7 bases and 3 bases, with 12 bases remaining between them. Germline V gene lookup returns CDR1 SNHLY and CDR2 FYNNEI. The CDR3 loop reads CASTRPVPNEKLFF. In DNA, the CDR3 is TGTGCCAGCACAAGGCCCGTTCCTAATGAAAAACTGTTTTTT. The whole variable domain, filled in from reference TRBV2 and TRBJ1-4, reads EPEVTQTPSHQVTQMGQEVILRCVPISNHLYFYWYRQILGQKVEFLVSFYNNEISEKSEIFDDQFSVERPDGSNFTLKIRSTKLEDSAMYFCASTRPVPNEKLFFGSGTQLSVL.

The chain joins TRBV28 to TRBJ2-1; TRBD1 or TRBD2 may be the D gene (11 bases each). The V and J ends lost 7 bases and 7 bases respectively, with 29 bases between them. This CDR3 has 18 amino acids. Germline V CDR1 and CDR2: MDHEN, SYDVKM. The CDR3 is CASNPGQGVSGRVNEQFF. CDR3 bases: TGTGCCAGCAATCCGGGACAGGGGGTTAGCGGGAGGGTAAATGAGCAGTTCTTC. The full variable domain, with the rest looked up from reference TRBV28 and TRBJ2-1, is DVKVTQSSRYLVKRTGEKVFLECVQDMDHENMFWYRQDPGLGLRLIYFSYDVKMKEKGDIPEGYSVSREKKERFSLILESASTNQTSMYLCASNPGQGVSGRVNEQFFGPGTRLTVL.

This clonotype was seen a single time. This chain connects TRBV5-1 to TRBJ2-2, with 7 bases that match TRBD1. Germline V gene sequence: CDR1 SGHRS, CDR2 YFSETQ. With V trimmed by 0 bases and J by 5 bases, 4 bases remained unmatched. This CDR3 spans 15 amino acids. The chain's CDR3 is CASSLGGTDTGELFF. DNA for the CDR3: TGCGCCAGCAGCTTGGGAGGGACAGATACCGGGGAGCTGTTTTTT.

The gene calls are TRBV20-1 and TRBJ1-3; D unclear. This CDR3 comprises 12 residues. Trimming shortened V by 5 bases and J by 2 bases, and 7 bases separated the two germline ends. Germline V gene lookup returns CDR1 DFQATT and CDR2 SNEGSKA (reference sequence). CDR3 nucleotides: TGCAGTGCTGGGCCGACTGGAAACACCATATATTTT. This sequence encodes CSAGPTGNTIYF.

The chain links TRBV7-8 to TRBJ2-3; TRBD2 matches 9 bases. The length of the CDR3 is 15 residues. Germline CDR1 and CDR2: SGHVS and FQNEAQ. J lost 7 bases, V lost 2 bases, and 7 bases had no gene match. The CDR3 here is CASSLKRTSAHTQYF. The CDR3 DNA sequence: TGTGCCAGCAGCTTAAAGCGGACTAGCGCACATACGCAGTATTTT.

This clonotype has just a few counts. The chain uses TRBV6-6 and TRBJ2-1; D is unresolved. The germline gives CDR1 MNHNY, CDR2 SVGAGI (reference sequence). There are 12 residues in the CDR3. With 2 bases removed from V and 6 bases from J, the gap between germline ends came to 5 bases. The CDR3 reads CASSYPLNEQFF. CDR3 DNA sequence: TGTGCCAGCAGTTACCCCCTCAATGAGCAGTTCTTC.

The chain carries TRBV7-2 and TRBJ2-1; 11 nucleotides agree with TRBD2. Germline lookup yields CDR1 SGHTA and CDR2 FQGNSA. The trim removed 3 bases at V and 2 bases at J, leaving 3 bases unmatched. CDR3 length: 16 amino acids. For the CDR3, the DNA is TGTGCCAGCAGCTTGGCTAGCGGGAGGCCCTACAATGAGCAGTTCTTC. This translates into CASSLASGRPYNEQFF.

There are a few counts of this clonotype. The V and J genes are TRBV28 and TRBJ2-2; TRBD1 matches 8 bases. After removal of 5 bases from V and 4 bases from J, the junction contained 9 bases not matched to a gene. The length of the CDR3 is 16 residues. The germline V gene encodes CDR1 MDHEN and CDR2 SYDVKM. The CDR3 loop is CASSSSWTGRTGELFF. As DNA, the CDR3 is TGTGCCAGCAGTAGCAGCTGGACAGGGCGCACCGGGGAGCTGTTTTTT.

The chain employs TRBV7-6 and TRBJ2-2; 8 bases are a match to TRBD1. Trimming at V came to 2 bases and at J to 6 bases, leaving 8 bases not matched to a gene. Germline V gives CDR1 SGHVS, CDR2 FNYEAQ. This CDR3 contains 16 residues. The CDR3 DNA is TGTGCCAGCAGCTTAAGAACAGGGGGATATTCCGGGGAGCTGTTTTTT. Its protein is CASSLRTGGYSGELFF.

The V call is TRBV20-1, the J call TRBJ2-5; D may be TRBD2 (7 bases). The germline CDR1 and CDR2 sequences are DFQATT and SNEGSKA (reference sequence). The CDR3 is 14 residues long. Trimming removed 0 bases at V and 5 bases at J, with 13 bases between. The CDR3 nucleotides read TGCAGTGCTAGAGAGCGCAGGGGAGGGGAGACCCAGTACTTC. Translating it yields CSARERRGGETQYF.

This rearrangement joins TRBV6-5 to TRBJ1-3, with D uncertain. Germline lookup yields CDR1 MNHEY and CDR2 SVGAGI. Trimming took 2 bases from V and 0 from J, leaving 8 bases between them. The CDR3 is 15 residues long. The CDR3 region is CASSYDGSSGNTIYF. CDR3 DNA: TGTGCCAGCAGTTACGACGGATCCTCTGGAAACACCATATATTTT.

This clonotype turned up a few times. This CDR3 is CASSLEDGETQYF. CDR3 bases: TGTGCCAGCAGTTTAGAGGATGGAGAGACCCAGTACTTC. The V and J genes are TRBV12-3 or TRBV12-4 and TRBJ2-5; no firm D call. V gave up 1 base and J gave up 4 bases, with 7 bases separating them. This CDR3 is built from 13 residues.

This clonotype showed up just a few times. The rearrangement links TRBV29-1 to TRBJ2-7; no firm D call. From germline, CDR1 is SQVTM and CDR2 ANQGSEA. V shed 4 bases and J shed 2 bases, with 6 bases lying between them. The CDR3 is 11 residues long. CDR3 loop: CSVVRTYEQYF. In DNA, the CDR3 is TGCAGCGTTGTGAGGACCTACGAGCAGTACTTC.

Concerning this clonotype itself: One end of the junction fails to match germline, which may point to a read error. The chain couples TRBV19 to TRBJ1-3, with unresolved D. Per germline, CDR1 LNHDA and CDR2 SQIVND (reference sequence). This CDR3 spans 12 amino acids. The CDR3, as DNA: TGTGCCAGTATCGCGGATGGAGACACCATATATTTT. Protein: CASIADGDTIYF. The full variable domain, rest sourced from reference TRBV19 and TRBJ1-3, is DGGITQSPKYLFRKEGQNVTLSCEQNLNHDAMYWYRQDPGQGLRLIYYSQIVNDFQKGDIAEGYSVSREKKESFPLTVTSAQKNPTAFYLCASIADGDTIYFGEGSWLTVV.

This clonotype was seen ten or more times. This chain uses TRBV6-2 or TRBV6-3 with TRBJ1-4; D not resolved. Germline-derived CDR1 and CDR2 are MNHEY and SVGEGT. Trimming cost V 6 bases and J 8 bases, with 7 bases left between them. The CDR3 is 11 residues long. CDR3 region: CASRIAEKLFF. In DNA, the CDR3 is TGTGCCAGCAGGATCGCGGAAAAACTGTTTTTT.

J is TRBJ2-2 and V is TRBV29-1, with D maybe TRBD1 (6 bases). The CDR3 is 15 residues long. Trimming removed 3 bases at V and 3 bases at J, with 14 bases between. Germline V lookup: CDR1 SQVTM, CDR2 ANQGSEA. The CDR3 nucleotides are TGCAGCGTTGAGGTAACCCAGGGGTACACCGGGGAGCTGTTTTTT. Translating gives CSVEVTQGYTGELFF.

The chain joins TRBV15 to TRBJ2-7, with a tentative D call TRBD2 (5 bases). The V end lost 1 base, the J end lost 5 bases, and 30 bases lay between the germline ends. In germline, CDR1 is LNHNV, CDR2 YYDKDF (reference sequence). The CDR3 consists of 20 residues. As DNA, the CDR3 is TGTGCCACCAGCAGAGGTTGGGGAAGGGTAGCGAACTCCCAATCCCACGAGCAGTACTTC. Translated, it gives CATSRGWGRVANSQSHEQYF. Full variable domain (remainder filled in from reference TRBV15 and TRBJ2-7): DAMVIQNPRYQVTQFGKPVTLSCSQTLNHNVMYWYQQKSSQAPKLLFHYYDKDFNNEADTPDNFQSRRPNTSFCFLDIRSPGLGDTAMYLCATSRGWGRVANSQSHEQYFGPGTRLTVT.

CDR3 bases: TGCAGCGTGGGAGACAGGGGGCGCGGCTACACCTTC. This translates into CSVGDRGRGYTF. The chain carries TRBV29-1 and TRBJ1-2; 10 bases agree with TRBD1. Germline assignment: CDR1 SQVTM and CDR2 ANQGSEA. CDR3 length: 12 amino acids. V was pared by 6 bases and J by 8 bases, with 6 bases of the junction left unmatched.

This clonotype was seen more than once but under ten times. Here the CDR3 DNA reads TGTGCCAGCAGGGCCGGGGGGCATCCCAGGGGTGAGCAGTTCTTC. Protein product: CASRAGGHPRGEQFF. V usage is TRBV12-3 or TRBV12-4 and J usage is TRBJ2-1; D might be TRBD2 (7 bases). V was clipped by 6 bases and J by 9 bases, with 21 bases between them. CDR3 length equals 15 residues.